The entry below gives a single TCR beta chain sequence along with its context. What it binds is unknown. Isolated RNA was reverse transcribed in full, so expressed TCRB transcripts were sequenced. Generated by immunoSEQ multiplex PCR, the TCRdb table keeps only in-frame clones and is missing some. The sample includes more than 300,000 clones, around 15% of them seen just once. Between the trimmed V and J ends, which lost 3 bases and 9 bases, there was a span of 19 bases. The CDR3 is made up of 15 amino acids. Germline assignment: CDR1 SGHTA and CDR2 FQGNSA. The data stem from a study of beta chain features in type 1 diabetes. Overall study context: Summed over all samples, the examined sorted cells came to 95 million to 120 million. Points from the study as a whole: There was no resolution here of whether HLA type influences TCRB rearrangement. All four CD4+ subsets from Type 1 diabetes patients carried moderately but significantly shorter TCRB CDR3s.

Averaging roughly 120 mL, one heparinised blood draw came from each individual donor. Sequencing was performed on naive CD4+ T cells from blood. The chain combines TRBV7-2 with TRBJ2-3; D is perhaps TRBD2 (5 bases). The clonotype was recovered from a young woman in good health. The CDR3 DNA is TGTGCCAGCAGCTTTGGGCGGGTCGGTTCGAAAACGCAGTATTTT. Translation: CASSFGRVGSKTQYF.